One and the same sample provided the 3 T cell receptor beta chains below, sequenced in a study of blood T cell repertoires in COVID-19. Sequencing was performed with immunoSEQ multiplex PCR; in TCRdb, only in-frame clones are kept and a portion is missing. The profile shows 100,000 or so clones, 92% of them singletons. Sequenced input: peripheral blood. These receptors originate from a man aged 70 or older with acute or convalescent COVID-19.

The chain uses TRBV27 and TRBJ1-5, with 7 bases aligning to TRBD1. The CDR3 is made up of 14 amino acids. V was clipped by 5 bases and J by 1 base; unmatched bases: 2. Per germline, CDR1 MNHEY and CDR2 SMNVEV (reference sequence). Here the CDR3 reads CASSRGQSNQPQHF. The CDR3, as DNA: TGTGCCAGCAGTAGGGGACAGAGCAATCAGCCCCAGCATTTT.

The CDR3 spells CASSQGTDLGGQPQHF. The DNA of the CDR3 is TGCGCCAGCAGCCAAGGGACGGACTTGGGGGGTCAGCCCCAGCATTTT. This sequence joins TRBV4-3 and TRBJ1-5; D may be TRBD1 (5 bases). Trimming removed 1 base at V and 6 bases at J, with 16 bases between. The CDR3 is 16 residues long. Germline V lookup: CDR1 LGHNA, CDR2 YSLEER.

Remarks on this clone: An end of the junction does not agree with germline; a read error may underlie this. This rearrangement joins TRBV14 to TRBJ2-7, with 10 bases lining up with TRBD1. CDR3 length: 13 residues. Per germline, CDR1 SGHDN and CDR2 FVKESK. CDR3 DNA: TGTGCCAGTATGACAGGGGGCTCCCACGAGCAGTACTTC. This translates into CASMTGGSHEQYF.